This paragraph covers one TCR beta chain sequence. Participants came from some 26 US areas, aged roughly 18 to 95 years. Participant reports of clinical history set cohort assignment. Per the original methods: Amplification of reference gene primers was used by the study to estimate nucleated cell counts. Here immunoSEQ multiplex PCR was the method, and the copy in TCRdb shows in-frame clones only, minus some. From that table come the V and J calls and clone size; the DNA was used to work out D and trimming. Of some 290,000 clones in the sample, roughly 91% are singletons; the top ten hold about 2.3%. The sample belongs to a study of blood T cell repertoires in COVID-19. Study-level information: Samples representing acute and convalescent COVID-19 were sourced from the United States, Italy and Spain.

V was shortened by 1 base and J by 7 bases, with 19 bases between the two germline ends. Germline CDR1 reads GTSNPN; CDR2 reads SVGIG (reference sequence). The CDR3 totals 16 residues. The receptor's source is a woman aged 35 to 49 with acute COVID-19. V is TRBV30 and J is TRBJ1-4; D unclear. Sequencing was performed on PBMCs or T cells enriched from blood (not recorded which). CDR3: CAWSDPAGLRGEKLFF. The DNA of the CDR3 is TGTGCCTGGAGTGATCCAGCGGGTTTGAGAGGTGAAAAACTGTTTTTT. The full variable domain, in which reference TRBV30 and TRBJ1-4 provide the parts outside the CDR3, is SQTIHQWPATLVQPVGSPLSLECTVEGTSNPNLYWYRQAAGRGLQLLFYSVGIGQISSEVPQNLSASRPQDRQFILSSKKLLLSDSGFYLCAWSDPAGLRGEKLFFGSGTQLSVL.